This entry features one TCR beta chain sequence. The antigen remains unidentified. Germline V gives CDR1 LGHNA, CDR2 YNFKEQ. The CDR3 sequence is 18 residues long. V gave up 0 bases and J gave up 2 bases, with 20 bases separating them. Assay used: immunoSEQ multiplex PCR; TCRdb lists only in-frame clones, some missing. The sample carries about 9,200 clones, approximately 83% recorded once. These data belong to a study of PD-1 blockade in mismatch repair-deficient tumors. Time point of the sample: approximately 11-day in vitro stimulation with candidate neoantigen peptide 2. This chain connects TRBV4-2 to TRBJ2-7; no definite D call. The sequence was obtained from an adult with mismatch repair-deficient cancer. The material sequenced was cells cultured in vitro, taken from a patient treated with pembrolizumab. The CDR3 loop is CASSQDWQLTNPAYEQYF. CDR3 bases: TGTGCCAGCAGCCAAGACTGGCAGCTGACCAACCCTGCCTACGAGCAGTACTTC.